Presented here are 7 T cell receptor beta chains from one specimen sequenced in a study of cytomegalovirus exposure and HLA in healthy donors. Vbeta (60) and Jbeta (13) primers were used in the PCR. The assay was immunoSEQ multiplex PCR, and TCRdb's table has in-frame clones only and misses some. Among 110,000 to 150,000 clones listed, around 80% were seen once. Sequencing input: PBMCs. The source of these receptors is a boy aged 2 to 10 in good health and CMV-seronegative.

CDR3 sequence reads: CASSYGGRSAVEPQHF. Written as DNA, the CDR3 is TGTGCCAGCAGTTATGGTGGGCGGTCAGCGGTAGAGCCCCAGCATTTT. This chain uses TRBV6-5 with TRBJ1-5, with D unclear. V was clipped by 3 bases and J by 8 bases, with 20 bases between them. Germline V lookup: CDR1 MNHEY, CDR2 SVGAGI. The CDR3 has 16 amino acids.

This chain connects TRBV9 to TRBJ2-7; D possibly corresponds to TRBD1 (5 bases). The V end lost 0 bases, the J end lost 4 bases, and 8 bases lay between the germline ends. This CDR3 contains 13 residues. The germline CDR1 and CDR2 sequences are SGDLS and YYNGEE. Written as DNA, the CDR3 is TGTGCCAGCAGCGTAGTCTCAGGGTACGAGCAGTACTTC. It yields the protein CASSVVSGYEQYF.

The chain uses TRBV19 and TRBJ1-2; perhaps TRBD1 as D (5 bases). This CDR3 spans 14 amino acids. V shed 10 bases and J shed 0 bases, with 15 bases lying between them. Germline values: CDR1 LNHDA, CDR2 SQIVND (reference sequence). The CDR3 sequence is CATSRGTTNYGYTF. In DNA form, the CDR3 reads TGTGCCACCAGCCGGGGGACGACTAACTATGGCTACACCTTC.

The chain links TRBV12-5 to TRBJ1-1; maybe TRBD1 (5 bases). V dropped 2 bases and J dropped 3 bases, with 22 bases sitting between them. The CDR3 sequence is 18 residues long. The V gene's germline CDR1 is LGHNT and CDR2 FRNRAP. In nucleotides, the CDR3 is TGTGCTAGTGGTTTGATCTTGGCAGGGATCGATAGTGACACTGAAGCTTTCTTT. Its protein product is CASGLILAGIDSDTEAFF.

This clone was seen only once. This chain links TRBV27 with TRBJ2-7; perhaps TRBD1 as D (6 bases). V was shortened by 4 bases and J by 5 bases, with 21 bases between the two germline ends. The germline CDR1 and CDR2 sequences are MNHEY and SMNVEV (reference sequence). The CDR3 sequence is 16 residues long. The CDR3 reads CASSSPQGSRENEQYF. As DNA, the CDR3 is TGTGCCAGCAGTTCCCCCCAGGGGAGTCGAGAGAACGAGCAGTACTTC.

This rearrangement joins TRBV27 to TRBJ2-3; 8 bases line up with TRBD2. Trimming cost V 8 bases and J 2 bases; bases outside gene matches: 9. The CDR3 is 15 residues long. Germline V lookup: CDR1 MNHEY, CDR2 SMNVEV (reference sequence). The CDR3 loop is CASGSVAGPTDTQYF. The CDR3 nucleotides read TGTGCCAGCGGGAGCGTAGCGGGGCCCACAGATACGCAGTATTTT.

The J gene is TRBJ2-4, the V gene TRBV5-1; TRBD1 aligns across 7 bases. V lost 4 bases to trimming and J lost 0 bases; unmatched junction nucleotides: 7. The CDR3 is 16 amino acids. CDR1 SGHRS and CDR2 YFSETQ come from the germline V gene. Here the CDR3 DNA reads TGCGCCAGCAGCCCCGCCAGGGGGTTAGCCAAAAACATTCAGTACTTC. It specifies CASSPARGLAKNIQYF. Using reference TRBV5-1 and TRBJ2-4 for the parts outside the CDR3, the full variable domain is KAGVTQTPRYLIKTRGQQVTLSCSPISGHRSVSWYQQTPGQGLQFLFEYFSETQRNKGNFPGRFSGRQFSNSRSEMNVSTLELGDSALYLCASSPARGLAKNIQYFGAGTRLSVL.